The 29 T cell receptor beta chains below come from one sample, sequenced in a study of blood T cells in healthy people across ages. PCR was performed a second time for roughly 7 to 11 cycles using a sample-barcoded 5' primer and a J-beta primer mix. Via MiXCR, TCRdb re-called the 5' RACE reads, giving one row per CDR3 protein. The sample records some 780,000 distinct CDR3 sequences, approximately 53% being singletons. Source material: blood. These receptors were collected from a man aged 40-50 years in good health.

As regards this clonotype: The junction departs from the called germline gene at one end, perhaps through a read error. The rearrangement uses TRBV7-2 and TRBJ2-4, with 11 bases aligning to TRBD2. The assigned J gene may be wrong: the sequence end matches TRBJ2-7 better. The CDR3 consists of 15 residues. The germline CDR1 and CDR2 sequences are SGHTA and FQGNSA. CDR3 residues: CAGSYTSGSFREQYF. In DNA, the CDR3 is TGTGCCGGCAGCTACACTAGCGGGAGTTTTCGCGAGCAGTACTTC.

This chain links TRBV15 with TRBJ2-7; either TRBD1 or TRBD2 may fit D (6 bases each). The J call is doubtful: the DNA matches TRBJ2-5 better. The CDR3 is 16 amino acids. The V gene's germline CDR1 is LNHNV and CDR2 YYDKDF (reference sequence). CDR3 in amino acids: CATSVGGREPQETQYF. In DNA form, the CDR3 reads TGTGCCACCAGCGTCGGGGGCAGGGAACCACAAGAGACCCAGTACTTC.

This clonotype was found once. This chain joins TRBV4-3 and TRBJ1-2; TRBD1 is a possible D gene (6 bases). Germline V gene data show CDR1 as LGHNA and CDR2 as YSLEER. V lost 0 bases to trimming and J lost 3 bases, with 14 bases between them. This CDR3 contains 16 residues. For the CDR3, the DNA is TGCGCCAGCAGCCAAGACAGGGGAAACAACTACTATGGCTACACCTTC. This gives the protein CASSQDRGNNYYGYTF.

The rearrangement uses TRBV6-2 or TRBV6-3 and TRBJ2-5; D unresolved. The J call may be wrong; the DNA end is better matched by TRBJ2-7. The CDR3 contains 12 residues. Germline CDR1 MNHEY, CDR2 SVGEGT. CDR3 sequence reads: CASSYGMGEQYF. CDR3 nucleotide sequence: TGTGCCAGCAGTTACGGAATGGGCGAGCAGTACTTC.

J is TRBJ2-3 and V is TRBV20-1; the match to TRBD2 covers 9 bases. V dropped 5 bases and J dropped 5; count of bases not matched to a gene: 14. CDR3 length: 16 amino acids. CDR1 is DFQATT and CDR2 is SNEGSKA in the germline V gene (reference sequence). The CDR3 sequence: CSAGVPTSGSRDTQYF. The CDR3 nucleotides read TGCAGTGCTGGAGTCCCGACTAGCGGTTCTCGAGATACGCAGTATTTT.

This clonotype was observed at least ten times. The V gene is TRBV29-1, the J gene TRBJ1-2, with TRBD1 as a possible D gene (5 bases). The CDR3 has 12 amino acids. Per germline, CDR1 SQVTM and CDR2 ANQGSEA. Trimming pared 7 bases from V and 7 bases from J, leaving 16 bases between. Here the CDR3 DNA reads TGCAGCGCCGTCCGGGACGTCGGTGGCTACACCTTC. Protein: CSAVRDVGGYTF. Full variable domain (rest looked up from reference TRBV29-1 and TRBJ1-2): SAVISQKPSRDICQRGTSLTIQCQVDSQVTMMFWYRQQPGQSLTLIATANQGSEATYESGFVIDKFPISRPNLTFSTLTVSNMSPEDSSIYLCSAVRDVGGYTFGSGTRLTVV.

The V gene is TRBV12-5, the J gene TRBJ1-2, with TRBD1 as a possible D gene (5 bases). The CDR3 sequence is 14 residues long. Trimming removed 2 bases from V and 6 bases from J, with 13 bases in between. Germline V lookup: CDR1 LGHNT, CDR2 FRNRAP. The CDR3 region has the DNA TGTGCTAGTGGTTTGCCGATTCGGGGGGATGGCTACACCTTC. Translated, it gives CASGLPIRGDGYTF. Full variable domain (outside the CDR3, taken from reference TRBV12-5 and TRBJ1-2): DARVTQTPRHKVTEMGQEVTMRCQPILGHNTVFWYRQTMMQGLELLAYFRNRAPLDDSGMPKDRFSAEMPDATLATLKIQPSEPRDSAVYFCASGLPIRGDGYTFGSGTRLTVV.

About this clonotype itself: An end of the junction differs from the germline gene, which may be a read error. The CDR3 region is CASNLPLELEQYF. CDR3 nucleotide sequence: TGTGCCAGCAACTTACCCCTAGAGCTTGAGCAGTACTTC. This chain joins TRBV7-2 and TRBJ2-5; D gene ambiguous. The CDR3 extends over 13 amino acids. Per the germline V gene, CDR1 is SGHTA and CDR2 is FQGNSA.

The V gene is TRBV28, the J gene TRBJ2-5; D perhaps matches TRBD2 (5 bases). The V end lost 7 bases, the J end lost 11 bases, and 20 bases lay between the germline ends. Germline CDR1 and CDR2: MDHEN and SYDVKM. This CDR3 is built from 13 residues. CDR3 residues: CASKRGSLNEQYF. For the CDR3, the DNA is TGTGCCAGCAAACGGGGTTCGTTGAATGAGCAGTACTTC.

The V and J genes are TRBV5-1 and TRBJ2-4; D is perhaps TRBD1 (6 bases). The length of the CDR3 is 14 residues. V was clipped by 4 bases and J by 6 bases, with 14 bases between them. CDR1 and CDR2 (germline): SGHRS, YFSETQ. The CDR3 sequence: CASSVPDRTNIQYF. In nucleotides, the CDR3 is TGCGCCAGCAGCGTGCCGGACAGAACAAACATTCAGTACTTC.

The CDR3: CASSFDEETQYF. The CDR3 DNA is TGTGCCAGCAGCTTTGATGAAGAGACCCAGTACTTC. This chain links TRBV7-2 with TRBJ2-5; no reliable D call. Trimming cost V 3 bases and J 3 bases, with 5 bases left between them. Germline loops: CDR1 SGHTA, CDR2 FQGNSA. This CDR3 region has 12 residues.

CDR3 in DNA: TGTGCCAGCAGTTTGGACGGGAGCTGGATGAGGGAGCAGTACTTC. Its protein is CASSLDGSWMREQYF. V usage is TRBV28 and J usage is TRBJ2-7, with D tentatively TRBD2 (6 bases). V was pared by 3 bases and J by 7 bases, with 19 bases between. The CDR3 contains 15 residues. The germline V gene has CDR1 MDHEN and CDR2 SYDVKM.

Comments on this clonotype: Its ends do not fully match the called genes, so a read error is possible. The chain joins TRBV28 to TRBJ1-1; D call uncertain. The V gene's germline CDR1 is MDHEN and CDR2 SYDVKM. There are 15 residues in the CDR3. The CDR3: CASSAAMGGNTEAFF. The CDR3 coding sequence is TGTGCCAGCAGCGCTGCGATGGGCGGGAACACCGAAGCTTTCTTT.

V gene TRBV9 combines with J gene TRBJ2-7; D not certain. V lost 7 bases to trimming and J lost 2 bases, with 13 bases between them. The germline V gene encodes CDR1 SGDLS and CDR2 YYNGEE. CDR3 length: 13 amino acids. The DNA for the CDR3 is TGTGCCAGCCTAGGGCGGAATCCCTACGAGCAGTACTTC. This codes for CASLGRNPYEQYF.

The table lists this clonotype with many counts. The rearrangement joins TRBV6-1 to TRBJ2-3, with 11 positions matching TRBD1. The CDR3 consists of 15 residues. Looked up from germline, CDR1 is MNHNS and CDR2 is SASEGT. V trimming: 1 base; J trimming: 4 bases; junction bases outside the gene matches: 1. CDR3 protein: CASSEGTGGADTQYF. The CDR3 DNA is TGTGCCAGCAGTGAAGGGACAGGGGGCGCAGATACGCAGTATTTT.

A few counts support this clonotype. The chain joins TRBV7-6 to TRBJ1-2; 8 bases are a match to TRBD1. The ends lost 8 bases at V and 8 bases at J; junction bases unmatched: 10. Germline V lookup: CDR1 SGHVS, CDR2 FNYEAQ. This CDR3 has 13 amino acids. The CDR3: CASGDAGGAGYTF. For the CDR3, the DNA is TGTGCCAGCGGCGATGCAGGGGGCGCGGGCTACACCTTC.

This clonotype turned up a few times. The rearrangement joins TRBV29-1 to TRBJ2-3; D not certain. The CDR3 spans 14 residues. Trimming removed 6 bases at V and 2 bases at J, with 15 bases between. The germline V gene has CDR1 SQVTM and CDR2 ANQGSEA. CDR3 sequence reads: CSVGPTTYTDTQYF. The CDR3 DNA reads TGCAGCGTAGGACCAACTACCTACACAGATACGCAGTATTTT.

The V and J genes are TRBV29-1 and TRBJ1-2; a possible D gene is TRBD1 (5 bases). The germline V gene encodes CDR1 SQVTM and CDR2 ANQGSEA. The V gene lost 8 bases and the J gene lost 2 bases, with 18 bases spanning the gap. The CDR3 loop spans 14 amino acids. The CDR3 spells CSMGPGEINYGYTF. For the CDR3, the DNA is TGCAGCATGGGGCCGGGGGAAATAAACTATGGCTACACCTTC.

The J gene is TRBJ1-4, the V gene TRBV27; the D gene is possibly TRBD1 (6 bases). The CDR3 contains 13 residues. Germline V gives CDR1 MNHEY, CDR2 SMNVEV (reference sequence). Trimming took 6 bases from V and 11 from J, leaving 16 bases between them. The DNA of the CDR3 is TGTGCCAGCAGCTCAGGGGAGGCGGAGAAACTGTTTTTT. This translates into CASSSGEAEKLFF.

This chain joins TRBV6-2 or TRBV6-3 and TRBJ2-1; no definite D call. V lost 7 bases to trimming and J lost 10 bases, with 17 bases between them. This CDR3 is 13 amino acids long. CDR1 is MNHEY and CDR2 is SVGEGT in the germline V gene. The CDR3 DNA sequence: TGTGCCAGCATCCAAAGACCTGCTGGGGAGCAGTTCTTC. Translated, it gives CASIQRPAGEQFF.

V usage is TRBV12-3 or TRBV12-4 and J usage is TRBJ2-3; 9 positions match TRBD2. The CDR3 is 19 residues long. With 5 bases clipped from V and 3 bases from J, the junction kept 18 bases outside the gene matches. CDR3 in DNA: TGTGCCAGCAGTCAACGTCCCGGGACTAGCCCCCGGCGTACAGATACGCAGTATTTT. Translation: CASSQRPGTSPRRTDTQYF.

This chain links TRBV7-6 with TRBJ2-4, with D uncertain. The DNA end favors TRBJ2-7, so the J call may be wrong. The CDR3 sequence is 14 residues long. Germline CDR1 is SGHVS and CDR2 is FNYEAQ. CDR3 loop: CASSPLGQWDEQYF. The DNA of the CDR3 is TGTGCCAGCAGCCCCCTGGGCCAATGGGACGAGCAGTACTTC.

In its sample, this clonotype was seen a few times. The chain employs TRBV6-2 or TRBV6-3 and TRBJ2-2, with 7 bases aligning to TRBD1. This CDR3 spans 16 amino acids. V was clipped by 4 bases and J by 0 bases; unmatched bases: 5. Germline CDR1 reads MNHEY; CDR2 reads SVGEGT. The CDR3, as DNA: TGTGCCAGCAGTTCCCCCGGGACAGCGAACACCGGGGAGCTGTTTTTT. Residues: CASSSPGTANTGELFF.

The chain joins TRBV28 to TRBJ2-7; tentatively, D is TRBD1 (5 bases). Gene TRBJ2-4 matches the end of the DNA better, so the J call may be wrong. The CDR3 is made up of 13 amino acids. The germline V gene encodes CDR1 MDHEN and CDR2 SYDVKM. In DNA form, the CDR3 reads TGTGCCAGCAGTGGGCAGGGCGAAAACATTCAGTACTTC. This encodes CASSGQGENIQYF.

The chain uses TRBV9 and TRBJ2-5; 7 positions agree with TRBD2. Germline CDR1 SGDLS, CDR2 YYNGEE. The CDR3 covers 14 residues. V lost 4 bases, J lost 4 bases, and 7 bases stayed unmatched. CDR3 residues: CASSPDRGRETQYF. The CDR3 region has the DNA TGTGCCAGCAGCCCTGATCGCGGGAGAGAGACCCAGTACTTC. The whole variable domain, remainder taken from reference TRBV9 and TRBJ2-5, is DSGVTQTPKHLITATGQRVTLRCSPRSGDLSVYWYQQSLDQGLQFLIQYYNGEERAKGNILERFSAQQFPDLHSELNLSSLELGDSALYFCASSPDRGRETQYFGPGTRLLVL.

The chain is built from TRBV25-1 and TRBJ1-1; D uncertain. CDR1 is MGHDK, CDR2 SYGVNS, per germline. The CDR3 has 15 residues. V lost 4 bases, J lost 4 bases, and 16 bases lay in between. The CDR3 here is CASSGGIREGTEAFF. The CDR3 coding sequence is TGTGCCAGCAGTGGGGGAATTCGGGAGGGCACTGAAGCTTTCTTT.

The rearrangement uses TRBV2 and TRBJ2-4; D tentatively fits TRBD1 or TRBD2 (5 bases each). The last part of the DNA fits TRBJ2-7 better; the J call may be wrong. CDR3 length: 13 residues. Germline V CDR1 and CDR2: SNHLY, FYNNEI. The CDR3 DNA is TGTGCCAGCACTTTGGGACCAAACTACGAGCAGTACTTC. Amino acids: CASTLGPNYEQYF.

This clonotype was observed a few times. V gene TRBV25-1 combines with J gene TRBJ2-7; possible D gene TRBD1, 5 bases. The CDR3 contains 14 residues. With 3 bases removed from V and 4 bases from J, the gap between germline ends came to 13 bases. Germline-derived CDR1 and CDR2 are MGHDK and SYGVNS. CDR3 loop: CASSDIGAEYEQYF. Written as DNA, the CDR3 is TGTGCCAGCAGTGATATTGGGGCCGAATACGAGCAGTACTTC.

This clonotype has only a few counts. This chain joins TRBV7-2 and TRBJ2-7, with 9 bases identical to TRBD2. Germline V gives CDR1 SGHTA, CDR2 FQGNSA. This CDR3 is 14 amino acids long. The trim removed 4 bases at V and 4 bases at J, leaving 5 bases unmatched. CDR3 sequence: CASSYSSGEYEQYF. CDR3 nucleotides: TGTGCCAGCAGCTACTCTAGCGGGGAATACGAGCAGTACTTC.